This T cell receptor (beta chain) was sequenced in a study of OX40 agonist ivuxolimab in advanced cancers. Some clones are missing from TCRdb's copy, which holds only in-frame ones; the method was immunoSEQ multiplex PCR. The table records 65,000 to 80,000 clones, 84% of them present only once. This receptor was identified in an adult with an advanced solid tumor such as melanoma, head and neck, liver or kidney cancer. This specimen consisted of CD4+ or CD8+ T cells sorted from blood, obtained in a trial of the OX40 agonist ivuxolimab.

The CDR3 spells CASSSEKYEQFF. The CDR3 DNA sequence: TGTGCCAGCAGTTCCGAGAAGTATGAGCAGTTCTTC. The rearrangement uses TRBV28 and TRBJ2-1, with no clear D. Germline values: CDR1 MDHEN, CDR2 SYDVKM. This CDR3 is built from 12 residues. V was clipped by 4 bases and J by 8 bases, with 9 bases between them.